This T cell receptor beta chain came from a study of CD8 T cells in Susac syndrome. Sequencing targeted TCR beta in blood CD8+ and CD4+ T cells. Bulk CD8+ and CD4+ cells came from magnetic negative isolation; CD8+ TEMRA by FACS. The study's findings and limits: The number of individuals included in the study's TCR sequencing and HLA analysis was acknowledged as relatively small.

Of note for this clonotype: Its antigen is as yet unknown.

When the RNA was reverse transcribed, random hexamers were used with an input of about 0.5 to 1 ug. TCR beta CDR3 was amplified by immunoSEQ covering 54 Vbeta and 13 Jbeta. TCRdb used MiXCR to reprocess the immunoSEQ multiplex PCR reads, holding one entry per CDR3 protein. The sample records some 200,000 distinct CDR3 sequences, 90% to 95% being singletons. The length of the CDR3 is 13 residues. V was cut by 7 bases and J by 2 bases, with 12 bases left in between. This receptor was taken from a human donor with multiple sclerosis. The J gene is TRBJ2-7, the V gene TRBV12-3 or TRBV12-4; no reliable D call. The sample taken for sequencing was CD4+ T cells from PBMCs. This chain's CDR3 is CASTRPPTYEQYF. The CDR3 bases are TGTGCCAGCACCCGACCCCCGACCTACGAGCAGTACTTC.